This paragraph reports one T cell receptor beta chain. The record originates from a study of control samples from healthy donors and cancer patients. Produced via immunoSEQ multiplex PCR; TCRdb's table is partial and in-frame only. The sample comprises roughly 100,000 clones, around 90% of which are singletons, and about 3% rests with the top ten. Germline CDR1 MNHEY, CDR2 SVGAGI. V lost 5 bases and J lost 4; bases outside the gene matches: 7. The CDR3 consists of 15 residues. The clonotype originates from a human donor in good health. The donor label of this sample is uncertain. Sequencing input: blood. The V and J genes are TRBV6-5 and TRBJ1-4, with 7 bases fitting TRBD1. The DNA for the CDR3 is TGTGCCAGCAGTCCTAGACAGGGCCTTAATGAAAAACTGTTTTTT. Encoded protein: CASSPRQGLNEKLFF.